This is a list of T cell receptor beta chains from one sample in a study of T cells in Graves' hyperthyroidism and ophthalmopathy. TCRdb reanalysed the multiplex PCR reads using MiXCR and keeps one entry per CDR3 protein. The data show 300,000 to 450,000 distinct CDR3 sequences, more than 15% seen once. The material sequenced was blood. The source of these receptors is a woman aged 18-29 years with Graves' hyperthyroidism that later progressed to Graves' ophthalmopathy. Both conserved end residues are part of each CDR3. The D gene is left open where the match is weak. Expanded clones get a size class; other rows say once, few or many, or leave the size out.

CDR3 DNA: TGTGCCAGCAGTAGGGGCCGACGGGAGACCCAGTACTTC
CDR3 protein: CASSRGRRETQYF
J gene: TRBJ2-5
clone size: many
CDR3 length: 13
V gene: TRBV6-1
D gene: -

CDR3 DNA: TGTGCCAGCAGTTCCTTCAGACAGTTGGGGACAGATACGCAGTATTTT
CDR3 protein: CASSSFRQLGTDTQYF
J gene: TRBJ2-3
clone size: many
CDR3 length: 16
V gene: TRBV28
D gene: -

CDR3 DNA: TGCGAGAACCTAACGGGTCTAAGTGTCGGCTACGAGCAGTACTTC
CDR3 protein: CENLTGLSVGYEQYF
J gene: TRBJ2-7
clone size: -
CDR3 length: 15
V gene: TRBV29-1
D gene: -

CDR3 DNA: TGCAGTGCTAAGGGAGACAGGGCTGGGGCCAACGTCCTGACTTTC
CDR3 protein: CSAKGDRAGANVLTF
J gene: TRBJ2-6
clone size: many
CDR3 length: 15
V gene: TRBV20-1
D gene: TRBD1

CDR3 DNA: TGCGCCAGCAGCCAAGGCAGGGGGCTTAGCAATCAGCCCCAGCATTTT
CDR3 protein: CASSQGRGLSNQPQHF
J gene: TRBJ1-5
clone size: -
CDR3 length: 16
V gene: TRBV4-1
D gene: TRBD1

CDR3 DNA: TGTGCCAGCAGTTTCGTCAGGAGGGAAGGGCCCCTCCACTTT
CDR3 protein: CASSFVRREGPLHF
J gene: TRBJ1-6
clone size: many
CDR3 length: 14
V gene: TRBV12-3/TRBV12-4
D gene: -

CDR3 DNA: TGTGCCAGCAGCTCGGGACTAGCGGGAGTACGGACCGGGGAGCTGTTTTTT
CDR3 protein: CASSSGLAGVRTGELFF
J gene: TRBJ2-2
clone size: -
CDR3 length: 17
V gene: TRBV5-8
D gene: TRBD2

CDR3 DNA: TGTGCCAGCAGCCCAAAGGTCACAGATACGCAGTATTTT
CDR3 protein: CASSPKVTDTQYF
J gene: TRBJ2-3
clone size: many
CDR3 length: 13
V gene: TRBV3-1
D gene: -

CDR3 DNA: TGTGCCTGGAGTAGGGCCTACAATGAGCAGTTCTTC
CDR3 protein: CAWSRAYNEQFF
J gene: TRBJ2-1
clone size: few
CDR3 length: 12
V gene: TRBV30
D gene: -

CDR3 DNA: TGTGCCAGCAGACAAACAGGGGAGAACATTCAGTACTTC
CDR3 protein: CASRQTGENIQYF
J gene: TRBJ2-4
clone size: many
CDR3 length: 13
V gene: TRBV28
D gene: TRBD1

CDR3 DNA: TGTGCCAGCTCACCACAAGTTGGACAGGGTTTGCGAAGCATTCAGTACTTC
CDR3 protein: CASSPQVGQGLRSIQYF
J gene: TRBJ2-4
clone size: few
CDR3 length: 17
V gene: TRBV18
D gene: TRBD1

CDR3 DNA: TGTGCCAGCGCCCCCGAGCTTCCCTTAGAGACCCAGTACTTC
CDR3 protein: CASAPELPLETQYF
J gene: TRBJ2-5
clone size: many
CDR3 length: 14
V gene: TRBV28
D gene: -

CDR3 DNA: TGTGCCACCAGCAGAGTGGGGACCACTGGGGCCAACGTCCTGACTTTC
CDR3 protein: CATSRVGTTGANVLTF
J gene: TRBJ2-6
clone size: few
CDR3 length: 16
V gene: TRBV15
D gene: -

CDR3 DNA: TGTGCCAGCAGACAGACTACCTGGGGTTCGACCCAGTACTTC
CDR3 protein: CASRQTTWGSTQYF
J gene: TRBJ2-5
clone size: many
CDR3 length: 14
V gene: TRBV6-1
D gene: -

CDR3 DNA: TGCGCCAGCAGCCAAGATCCCGACTACGAGCAGTACTTC
CDR3 protein: CASSQDPDYEQYF
J gene: TRBJ2-7
clone size: few
CDR3 length: 13
V gene: TRBV4-1
D gene: -

CDR3 DNA: TGTGCCATCAGCCGACTAGCGGGCGACTCCTACAATGAGCAGTTCTTC
CDR3 protein: CAISRLAGDSYNEQFF
J gene: TRBJ2-1
clone size: many
CDR3 length: 16
V gene: TRBV10-3
D gene: TRBD2

CDR3 DNA: TGTGCCAGCAGTTCAGACAGGGCCGAAGCTTTCTTT
CDR3 protein: CASSSDRAEAFF
J gene: TRBJ1-1
clone size: many
CDR3 length: 12
V gene: TRBV2
D gene: TRBD1

CDR3 DNA: TGTGCCAGCAGCCGGACAGGGGGCAATAATTCACCCCTCCACTTT
CDR3 protein: CASSRTGGNNSPLHF
J gene: TRBJ1-6
clone size: many
CDR3 length: 15
V gene: TRBV3-1
D gene: TRBD1

CDR3 DNA: TGTGCCAGCAGCCCAGATGGCCTAGCGGGAGTCCGCGAGACCCAGTACTTC
CDR3 protein: CASSPDGLAGVRETQYF
J gene: TRBJ2-5
clone size: many
CDR3 length: 17
V gene: TRBV7-2
D gene: TRBD2

CDR3 DNA: TGCAGTGCTAGGGAGCCGGGACTAGTCGGCGGGGAGCTGTTTTTT
CDR3 protein: CSAREPGLVGGELFF
J gene: TRBJ2-2
clone size: many
CDR3 length: 15
V gene: TRBV20-1
D gene: TRBD2

CDR3 DNA: TGCGCCAGCAGCCAGGTTGTTGAGGCGGGAGGGCAGTACTTC
CDR3 protein: CASSQVVEAGGQYF
J gene: TRBJ2-7
clone size: few
CDR3 length: 14
V gene: TRBV4-1
D gene: TRBD2

CDR3 DNA: TGTGCCTGCAGCCAAGATTTATCCGGAAACACAGATACGCAGTATTTT
CDR3 protein: CACSQDLSGNTDTQYF
J gene: TRBJ2-3
clone size: -
CDR3 length: 16
V gene: TRBV3-1
D gene: -

CDR3 DNA: TGCGCCAGCAGCTTGGGAGGGGACGGAAACACCATATATTTT
CDR3 protein: CASSLGGDGNTIYF
J gene: TRBJ1-3
clone size: -
CDR3 length: 14
V gene: TRBV5-1
D gene: -

CDR3 DNA: TGTGCCAGCAGGCCGGGACTAGCGGGGATATACGAGCAGTACTTC
CDR3 protein: CASRPGLAGIYEQYF
J gene: TRBJ2-7
clone size: many
CDR3 length: 15
V gene: TRBV6-1
D gene: TRBD2

CDR3 DNA: TGTGCCAGCAGTAAGGGACTAGCGGGAGCAGATACGCAGTATTTT
CDR3 protein: CASSKGLAGADTQYF
J gene: TRBJ2-3
clone size: many
CDR3 length: 15
V gene: TRBV6-1
D gene: TRBD2

CDR3 DNA: TGTGCCAGCAGCTTAGCGCTACCAGGGAAAGGCTACACCTTC
CDR3 protein: CASSLALPGKGYTF
J gene: TRBJ1-2
clone size: many
CDR3 length: 14
V gene: TRBV7-2
D gene: -

CDR3 DNA: TGTGCCAGCAGCCATACCGGGACTAGCGGTCGGTGGGAGACCCAGTACTTC
CDR3 protein: CASSHTGTSGRWETQYF
J gene: TRBJ2-5
clone size: many
CDR3 length: 17
V gene: TRBV27
D gene: TRBD2

CDR3 DNA: TGCAGTGCTAGACCGGGGAACTCCTACGAGCAGTACTTC
CDR3 protein: CSARPGNSYEQYF
J gene: TRBJ2-7
clone size: many
CDR3 length: 13
V gene: TRBV20-1
D gene: -

CDR3 DNA: TGTGCCAGCAGCTTTGCTAGTCCCTACGAGCAGTACTTC
CDR3 protein: CASSFASPYEQYF
J gene: TRBJ2-7
clone size: many
CDR3 length: 13
V gene: TRBV7-9
D gene: -

CDR3 DNA: TGTGCCATCAGTGGAATGACAGGGGGCGAAGATCAGCCCCAGCATTTT
CDR3 protein: CAISGMTGGEDQPQHF
J gene: TRBJ1-5
clone size: few
CDR3 length: 16
V gene: TRBV10-3
D gene: TRBD1

CDR3 DNA: TGCAGTGCTAGACCCTCCACGGGAGTTCTCCACGAGCAGTACTTC
CDR3 protein: CSARPSTGVLHEQYF
J gene: TRBJ2-7
clone size: many
CDR3 length: 15
V gene: TRBV20-1
D gene: -

CDR3 DNA: TGTGCCAGCAGTGGACCCCAGCTCGCGCAGTACTTC
CDR3 protein: CASSGPQLAQYF
J gene: TRBJ2-7
clone size: many
CDR3 length: 12
V gene: TRBV2
D gene: -

CDR3 DNA: TGCGCCAGCAGCCAAGCAACTAGCGGCCCCTACGAGCAGTACTTC
CDR3 protein: CASSQATSGPYEQYF
J gene: TRBJ2-7
clone size: many
CDR3 length: 15
V gene: TRBV4-3
D gene: TRBD2

CDR3 DNA: TGCAGCGTTGATACGACAGGACTCACTGAAGCTTTCTTT
CDR3 protein: CSVDTTGLTEAFF
J gene: TRBJ1-1
clone size: -
CDR3 length: 13
V gene: TRBV29-1
D gene: -

CDR3 DNA: TGTGCCAGCAGGAGGACAGCCAATCAGCCCCAGCATTTT
CDR3 protein: CASRRTANQPQHF
J gene: TRBJ1-5
clone size: -
CDR3 length: 13
V gene: TRBV2
D gene: -

CDR3 DNA: TGTGCCAGCAGTTACTCCGGGACAGGGGGCTCACCCCTCCACTTT
CDR3 protein: CASSYSGTGGSPLHF
J gene: TRBJ1-6
clone size: many
CDR3 length: 15
V gene: TRBV6-5
D gene: TRBD1

CDR3 DNA: TGCAGTGCTAGACCAGGGGGCTATGAGCAGTTCTTC
CDR3 protein: CSARPGGYEQFF
J gene: TRBJ2-1
clone size: many
CDR3 length: 12
V gene: TRBV20-1
D gene: TRBD1

CDR3 DNA: TGCGCCAGCAGTGGGGAGACTAGCAACTACGAGCAGTACTTC
CDR3 protein: CASSGETSNYEQYF
J gene: TRBJ2-7
clone size: many
CDR3 length: 14
V gene: TRBV10-1
D gene: TRBD2

CDR3 DNA: TGTGCCAGCAGTGAAACCGGGGGACTAGCGGGAGTCGGCGAGCAGTACTTC
CDR3 protein: CASSETGGLAGVGEQYF
J gene: TRBJ2-7
clone size: many
CDR3 length: 17
V gene: TRBV6-1
D gene: TRBD2

CDR3 DNA: TGTGCCAGCAGCACCGGACAGGAGTATAATTCACCCCTCCACTTT
CDR3 protein: CASSTGQEYNSPLHF
J gene: TRBJ1-6
clone size: many
CDR3 length: 15
V gene: TRBV7-9
D gene: TRBD1

CDR3 DNA: TGTGCCAGCAGCCAAGGTGGGACGGGGTACGAGCAGTACTTC
CDR3 protein: CASSQGGTGYEQYF
J gene: TRBJ2-7
clone size: many
CDR3 length: 14
V gene: TRBV3-1
D gene: -

CDR3 DNA: TGTGCCAGCAGCTCCCTTCAAGGGGAGAGGGCCTACGAGCAGTACTTC
CDR3 protein: CASSSLQGERAYEQYF
J gene: TRBJ2-7
clone size: many
CDR3 length: 16
V gene: TRBV13
D gene: -